This paragraph covers one T cell receptor beta chain sequence. The data derive from a study of blood T cell repertoires in COVID-19. Across the study: Sites across the United States, Italy and Spain contributed samples from acute and convalescent COVID-19. PBMCs, B-cell-depleted T cells, or T cells were the source of the cDNA or gDNA that made up the material.

This CDR3 region has 13 residues. V lost 5 bases and J 2 bases, leaving 9 bases between the germline ends. Germline CDR1 is MRHNA and CDR2 is SNTAGT. Per the study methods: The authors estimated nucleated cell counts from reference gene primer amplification. TCRdb's copy holds only in-frame clones and misses some; the assay was immunoSEQ multiplex PCR. For V, J and clone size, that table is used; D and trimming come from the DNA. Of 100,000 to 110,000 clones in the sample, roughly 80% were seen once. J is TRBJ2-5 and V is TRBV6-4; weak D call: TRBD1 (6 bases). The receptor comes from a man between 65 and 80 years old with active or convalescent COVID-19. Sequenced material: peripheral blood. CDR3 nucleotide sequence: TGTGCCAGCAGTTGGGGGCCGCAAGAGACCCAGTACTTC. Encoded protein: CASSWGPQETQYF.